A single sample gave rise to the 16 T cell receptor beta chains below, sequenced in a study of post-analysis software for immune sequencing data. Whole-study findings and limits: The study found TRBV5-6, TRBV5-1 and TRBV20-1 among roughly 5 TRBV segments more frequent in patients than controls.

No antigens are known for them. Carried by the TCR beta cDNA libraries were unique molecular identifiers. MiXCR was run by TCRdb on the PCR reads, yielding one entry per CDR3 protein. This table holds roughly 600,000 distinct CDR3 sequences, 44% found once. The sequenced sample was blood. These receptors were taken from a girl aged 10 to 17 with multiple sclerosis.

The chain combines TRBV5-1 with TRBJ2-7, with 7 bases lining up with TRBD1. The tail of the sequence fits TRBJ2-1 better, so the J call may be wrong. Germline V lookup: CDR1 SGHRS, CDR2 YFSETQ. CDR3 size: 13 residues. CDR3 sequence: CATSGQYYNEQFF. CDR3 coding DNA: TGCGCCACCTCGGGACAGTACTACAATGAGCAGTTCTTC.

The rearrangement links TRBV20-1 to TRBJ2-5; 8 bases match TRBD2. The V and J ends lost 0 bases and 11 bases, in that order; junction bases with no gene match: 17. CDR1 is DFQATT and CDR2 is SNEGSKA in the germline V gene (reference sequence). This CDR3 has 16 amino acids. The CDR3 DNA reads TGCAGTGCTAGAGAGGGTAGCGGGGCCCCCTACAATGAGCAGTACTTC. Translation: CSAREGSGAPYNEQYF.

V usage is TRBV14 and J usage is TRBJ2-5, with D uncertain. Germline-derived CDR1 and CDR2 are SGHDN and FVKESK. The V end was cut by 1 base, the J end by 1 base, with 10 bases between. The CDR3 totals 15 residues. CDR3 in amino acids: CASSQATAGQETQYF. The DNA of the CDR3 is TGTGCCAGCAGCCAAGCAACTGCCGGCCAAGAGACCCAGTACTTC.

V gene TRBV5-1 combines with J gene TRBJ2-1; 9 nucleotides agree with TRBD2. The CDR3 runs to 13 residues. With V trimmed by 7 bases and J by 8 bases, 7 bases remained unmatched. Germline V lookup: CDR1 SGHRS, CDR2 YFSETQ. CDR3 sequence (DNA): TGCGCCAGCCGACTAGCGGATCGTTATGAGCAGTTCTTC. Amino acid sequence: CASRLADRYEQFF.

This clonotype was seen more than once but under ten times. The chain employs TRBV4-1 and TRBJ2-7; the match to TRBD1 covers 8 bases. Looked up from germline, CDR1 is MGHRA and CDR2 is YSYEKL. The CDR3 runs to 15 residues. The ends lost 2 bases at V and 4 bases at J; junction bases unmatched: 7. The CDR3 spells CASSQSPGGGYEQYF. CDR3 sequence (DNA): TGCGCCAGCAGCCAATCCCCAGGGGGCGGGTACGAGCAGTACTTC.

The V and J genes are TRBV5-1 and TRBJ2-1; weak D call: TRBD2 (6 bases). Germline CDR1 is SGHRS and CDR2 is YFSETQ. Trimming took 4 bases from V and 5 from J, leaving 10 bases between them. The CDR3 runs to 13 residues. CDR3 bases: TGCGCCAGCAGCGGGAGGCCTGACAATGAGCAGTTCTTC. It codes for CASSGRPDNEQFF.

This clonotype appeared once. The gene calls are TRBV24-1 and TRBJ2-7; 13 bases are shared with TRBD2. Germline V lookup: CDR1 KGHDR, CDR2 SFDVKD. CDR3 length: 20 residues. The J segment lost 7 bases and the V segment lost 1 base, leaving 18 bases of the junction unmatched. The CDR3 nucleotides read TGTGCCACCAGTGATTTAGGGGGACTAGCGGGATGGAGGCAAGACAATGAGCAGTACTTC. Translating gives CATSDLGGLAGWRQDNEQYF.

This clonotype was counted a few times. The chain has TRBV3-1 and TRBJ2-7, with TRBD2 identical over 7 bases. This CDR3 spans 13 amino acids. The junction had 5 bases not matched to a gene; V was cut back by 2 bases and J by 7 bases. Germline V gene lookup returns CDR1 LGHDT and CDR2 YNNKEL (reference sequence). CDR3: CASSQSPGGEQYF. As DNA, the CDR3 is TGTGCCAGCAGCCAATCCCCGGGGGGAGAGCAGTACTTC.

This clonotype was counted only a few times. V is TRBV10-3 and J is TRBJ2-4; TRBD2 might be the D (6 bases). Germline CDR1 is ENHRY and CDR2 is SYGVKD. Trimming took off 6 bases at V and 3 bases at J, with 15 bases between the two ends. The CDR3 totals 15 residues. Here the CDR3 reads CAISQTSIVKNIQYF. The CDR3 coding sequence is TGTGCCATCAGCCAAACTAGCATAGTCAAAAACATTCAGTACTTC.

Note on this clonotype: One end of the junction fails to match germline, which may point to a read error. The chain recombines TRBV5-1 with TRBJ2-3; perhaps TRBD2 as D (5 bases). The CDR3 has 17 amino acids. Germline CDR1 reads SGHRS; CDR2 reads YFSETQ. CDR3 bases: TGCGCCGGCAGCTTGCGGCCCGGGGAAGGTGGCACAGATACGCAGTATTTT. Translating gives CAGSLRPGEGGTDTQYF.

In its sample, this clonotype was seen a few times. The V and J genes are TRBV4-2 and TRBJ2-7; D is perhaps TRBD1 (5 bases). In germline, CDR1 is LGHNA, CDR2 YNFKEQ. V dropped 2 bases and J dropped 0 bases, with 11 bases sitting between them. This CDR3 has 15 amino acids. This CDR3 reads CASSQTTEHSYEQYF. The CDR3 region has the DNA TGTGCCAGCAGCCAAACGACAGAACACTCCTACGAGCAGTACTTC.

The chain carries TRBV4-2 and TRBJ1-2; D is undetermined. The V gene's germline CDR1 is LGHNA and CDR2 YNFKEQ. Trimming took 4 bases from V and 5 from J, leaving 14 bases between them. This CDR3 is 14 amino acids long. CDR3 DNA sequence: TGTGCCAGCAGCCGGGCGGAGAGTGCTTATGGCTACACCTTC. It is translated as CASSRAESAYGYTF.

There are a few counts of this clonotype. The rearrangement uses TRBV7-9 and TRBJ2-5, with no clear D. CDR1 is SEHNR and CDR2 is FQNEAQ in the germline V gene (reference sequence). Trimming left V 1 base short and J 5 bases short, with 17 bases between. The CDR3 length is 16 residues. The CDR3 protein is CASSLGIEFFGETQYF. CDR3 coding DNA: TGTGCCAGCAGCTTAGGCATCGAATTCTTCGGGGAGACCCAGTACTTC.

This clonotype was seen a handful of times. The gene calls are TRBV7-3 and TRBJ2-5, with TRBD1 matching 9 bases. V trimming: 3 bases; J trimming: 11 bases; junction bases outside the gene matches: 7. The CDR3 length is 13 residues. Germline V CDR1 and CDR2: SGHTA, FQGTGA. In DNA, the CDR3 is TGTGCCAGCAGCTTGACAGGGGGGGGTGAGCAGTACTTC. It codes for CASSLTGGGEQYF.

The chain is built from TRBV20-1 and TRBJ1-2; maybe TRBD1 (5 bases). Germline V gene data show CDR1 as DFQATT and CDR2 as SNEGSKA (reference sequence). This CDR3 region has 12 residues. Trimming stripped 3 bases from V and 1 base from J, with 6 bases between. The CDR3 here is CSASDSNYGYTF. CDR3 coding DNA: TGCAGTGCTAGCGACAGTAACTATGGCTACACCTTC.

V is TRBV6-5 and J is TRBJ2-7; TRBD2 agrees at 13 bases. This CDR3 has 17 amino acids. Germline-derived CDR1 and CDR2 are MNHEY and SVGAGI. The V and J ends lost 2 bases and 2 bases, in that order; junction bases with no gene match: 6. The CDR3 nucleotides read TGTGCCAGCAGTTACGGGGGACTAGCGGGGATGACCTACGAGCAGTACTTC. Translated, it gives CASSYGGLAGMTYEQYF.